A selection of T cell receptor beta chains follows, all from one sample in a study of technical replicates of blood from a few donors. Sequencing used immunoSEQ multiplex PCR; TCRdb keeps in-frame clones, though not all of them. The data hold 50,000 to 70,000 clones, with approximately 86% observed a single time. Sequenced sample: PBMCs. The receptors here all came from a human donor in good health. Some clones in this sample may be carry-over from other donors' samples. The CDR3 runs from the conserved cysteine through the conserved F or W. The D gene is left open where the match is weak. Clone size appears in some rows only: once, few, many, or a class for an expanded clone.

TRBD1	-	TRBV19	TRBJ2-7	TGTGCCAGTAGTTTCCGGACAGGAACGTCGTACGAGCAGTACTTC	CASSFRTGTSYEQYF
TRBD2	-	TRBV4-3	TRBJ2-7	TGCGCCAGCAGCCAAGACCTTGGACTAGTAGTCTACGAGCAGTACTTC	CASSQDLGLVVYEQYF
-	-	TRBV30	TRBJ1-5	TGTGCCTGGAGTGCGGCACGGGGGTTTTTGAATAGCAATCAGCCCCAGCATTTT	CAWSAARGFLNSNQPQHF
-	-	TRBV7-9	TRBJ2-1	TGTGCCAGCAGCTTATATACGGGGGGCGGTGAGCAGTTCTTC	CASSLYTGGGEQFF
TRBD2	-	TRBV2	TRBJ2-1	TGTGCCAGCAGTGAAGCAGGAGCGGGAGTGTTGAATGAGCAGTTCTTC	CASSEAGAGVLNEQFF
TRBD1	-	TRBV5-8	TRBJ2-7	TGTGCCAGCAGCTCGAGGACAGGGTACGAGCAGTACTTC	CASSSRTGYEQYF
-	-	TRBV19	TRBJ1-6	TGTGCCAGTAGCACCGGGACACTACATAATTCACCCCTCCACTTT	CASSTGTLHNSPLHF
TRBD1	-	TRBV18	TRBJ2-7	TGTGCCAGCTCACGAGGACAGGTGCGGGAGCAGTACTTC	CASSRGQVREQYF
TRBD1	-	TRBV2	TRBJ1-2	TGTGCCAGGCTAGACAGGGGAGAGCTGCGGGGCTACACCTTC	CARLDRGELRGYTF
TRBD1	-	TRBV5-3	TRBJ2-7	TGTGCCAGAAGCTTGGCCAGAGGGACAGGGGTCCCCTACGAGCAGTACTTC	CARSLARGTGVPYEQYF
-	-	TRBV6-4	TRBJ2-7	TGTGCCAGCAGCCGGGAACAGGGCTACGAGCAGTACTTC	CASSREQGYEQYF
-	once	TRBV30	TRBJ2-1	TGTGCCTCCTCAGGCAGGCGGGCCTTTCGGGCGCAGTTCTTC	CASSGRRAFRAQFF
-	-	TRBV19	TRBJ1-5	TGTGCCAGTAGTTCGAGAGGAGGAGGGTGGAATCAGCCCCAGCATTTT	CASSSRGGGWNQPQHF
-	-	TRBV5-4	TRBJ1-1	TGTGCCAGCAGCTTACAACCCAACACTGAAGCTTTCTTT	CASSLQPNTEAFF
TRBD2	once	TRBV2	TRBJ2-5	TGTGCCAGCAACAAACGCCGGACTAGCGGGGAGGGGGAGACCCAGTACTTC	CASNKRRTSGEGETQYF
TRBD1	-	TRBV10-3	TRBJ1-1	TGTGCCATCAGTGGGACAGGTGCCGGAGACACTGAAGCTTTCTTT	CAISGTGAGDTEAFF